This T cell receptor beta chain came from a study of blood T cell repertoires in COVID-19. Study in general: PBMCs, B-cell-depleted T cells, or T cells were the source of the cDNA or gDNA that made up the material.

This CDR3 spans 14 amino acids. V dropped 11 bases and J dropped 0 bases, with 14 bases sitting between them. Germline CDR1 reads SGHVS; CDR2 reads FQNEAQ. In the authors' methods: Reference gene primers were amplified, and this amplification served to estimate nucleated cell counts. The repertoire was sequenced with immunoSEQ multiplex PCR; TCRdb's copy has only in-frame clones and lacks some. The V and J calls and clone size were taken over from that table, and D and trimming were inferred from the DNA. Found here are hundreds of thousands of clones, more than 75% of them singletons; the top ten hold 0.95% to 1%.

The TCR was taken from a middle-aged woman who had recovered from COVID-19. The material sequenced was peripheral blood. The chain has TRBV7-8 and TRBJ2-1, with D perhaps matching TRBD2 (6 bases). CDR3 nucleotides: TGTGCCCGGGCCCCGGGGGACTCCTACAATGAGCAGTTCTTC. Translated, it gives CARAPGDSYNEQFF. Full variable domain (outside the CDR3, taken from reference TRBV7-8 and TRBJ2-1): GAGVSQSPRYKVAKRGQDVALRCDPISGHVSLFWYQQALGQGPEFLTYFQNEAQLDKSGLPSDRFFAERPEGSVSTLKIQRTQQEDSAVYLCARAPGDSYNEQFFGPGTRLTVL.